Listed below are T cell receptor beta chains from one sample, sequenced in a study of PD-1 blockade in classical Hodgkin lymphoma. Only in-frame clones appear in the TCRdb table, and some are missing; sequencing was by immunoSEQ multiplex PCR. The sample has more than 85,000 clones, nearly 95% seen once. The input for sequencing was peripheral blood mononuclear cells (PBMCs), taken before the second cycle of nivolumab. The receptors were gathered from a human donor with classical Hodgkin lymphoma. CDR3s include the opening cysteine and the closing phenylalanine or tryptophan. The D gene is left open where the match is weak. Part of the rows lack a size; the others show once, few, many or a class for expanded clones.

TRBV6-1,-,-,TRBJ2-7,CASSEGYEQYF,TGTGCCAGCAGTGAAGGCTACGAGCAGTACTTC
TRBV30,TRBD1,-,TRBJ1-5,CAWKRQGRNQPQHF,TGTGCCTGGAAACGACAGGGTCGGAATCAGCCCCAGCATTTT
TRBV27,TRBD1,-,TRBJ2-3,CASSQQVPGQGADTQYF,TGTGCCAGCAGTCAACAGGTCCCGGGACAGGGCGCAGATACGCAGTATTTT
TRBV4-2,-,-,TRBJ2-7,CASSLGNAGVNSYEQYF,TGTGCCAGCAGCTTGGGAAACGCCGGGGTTAACTCCTACGAGCAGTACTTC
TRBV6-6,-,once,TRBJ2-2,CASKTQGANTGELFF,TGTGCCAGCAAAACTCAGGGAGCGAACACCGGGGAGCTGTTTTTT
TRBV5-1,-,-,TRBJ2-1,CASSLREHRDGEQFF,TGCGCCAGCAGCCTCCGGGAACACCGGGATGGGGAGCAGTTCTTC
TRBV11-2,TRBD2,-,TRBJ2-7,CASSSPRTSGNVEQYF,TGTGCCAGCAGCTCTCCACGGACTAGCGGGAATGTCGAGCAGTACTTC
TRBV29-1,-,once,TRBJ2-1,CSARGPDCNEQFF,TGCAGCGCCCGAGGGCCGGATTGCAATGAGCAGTTCTTC
TRBV10-3,TRBD2,-,TRBJ2-2,CAISLAGGTGELFF,TGTGCCATCAGTTTAGCGGGAGGCACCGGGGAGCTGTTTTTT
TRBV11-2,TRBD1,-,TRBJ1-2,CASSARDRGNYGYTF,TGTGCCAGCAGCGCCCGAGACAGGGGGAACTATGGCTACACCTTC
TRBV7-2,-,once,TRBJ2-4,CASSLWGSENIQYF,TGTGCCAGCAGCTTATGGGGATCCGAAAACATTCAGTACTTC
TRBV7-9,-,-,TRBJ1-4,CASSTTGFLFF,TGTGCCAGCAGCACCACAGGGTTTCTGTTTTTT
TRBV27,-,-,TRBJ2-3,CASSLFRGTSTDTQYF,TGTGCCAGCAGTTTATTTCGCGGGACAAGCACAGATACGCAGTATTTT
TRBV19,TRBD1,-,TRBJ2-2,CASTPSRDRVSTGELFF,TGTGCCAGTACCCCGTCCCGGGACAGAGTTTCCACCGGGGAGCTGTTTTTT
TRBV5-1,TRBD1,-,TRBJ2-3,CASSLEGDRDTDTQYF,TGCGCCAGCAGCTTGGAGGGGGACAGGGACACAGATACGCAGTATTTT
TRBV28,-,-,TRBJ2-7,CASSLGGREYF,TGTGCCAGCAGTTTAGGGGGGCGAGAGTACTTC
TRBV28,TRBD2,-,TRBJ2-5,CASRLAGGRETQYF,TGTGCCAGCAGGCTAGCGGGAGGGAGGGAGACCCAGTACTTC
TRBV13,-,-,TRBJ2-1,CASSLWREQFF,TGTGCCAGCAGCTTATGGCGTGAGCAGTTCTTC
TRBV5-4,TRBD1,-,TRBJ2-3,CASSSGTGSLADTQYF,TGTGCCAGCAGCTCCGGGACAGGGTCTCTCGCAGATACGCAGTATTTT
TRBV15,TRBD1,-,TRBJ2-7,CATSREVQGARGQYF,TGTGCCACCAGCAGAGAGGTTCAGGGGGCGAGGGGGCAGTACTTC
TRBV7-9,-,-,TRBJ1-3,CASSLNFANTIYF,TGTGCCAGCAGCTTAAACTTTGCGAACACCATATATTTT
TRBV28,-,-,TRBJ1-5,CASSNGRVGSNQPQHF,TGTGCCAGCAGTAATGGGCGGGTGGGAAGCAATCAGCCCCAGCATTTT
TRBV10-1,-,few,TRBJ2-2,CASSASGFLAGELFF,TGCGCCAGCAGTGCCTCCGGGTTCCTCGCCGGGGAGCTGTTTTTT
TRBV14,-,-,TRBJ2-5,CASSRGFTRQETQYF,TGTGCCAGCAGCCGGGGATTTACTAGGCAAGAGACCCAGTACTTC
TRBV6-5,-,-,TRBJ1-1,CASKRGSEAFF,TGTGCCAGCAAGAGAGGTAGTGAAGCTTTCTTT
TRBV5-1,-,-,TRBJ1-4,CASSLDGQENEKLFF,TGCGCCAGCAGCTTGGACGGCCAAGAAAATGAAAAACTGTTTTTT
TRBV30,-,-,TRBJ2-7,CAWSVRQITYEQYF,TGTGCCTGGAGTGTACGTCAGATAACCTACGAGCAGTACTTC
TRBV29-1,TRBD2,-,TRBJ2-1,CSVEGGQLAGDYNEQFF,TGCAGCGTTGAAGGGGGGCAACTAGCGGGAGACTACAATGAGCAGTTCTTC
TRBV6-1,-,-,TRBJ1-4,CASSEWGREGEKLFF,TGTGCCAGCAGTGAATGGGGGAGAGAAGGGGAAAAACTGTTTTTT
TRBV30,-,-,TRBJ1-1,CAWRVRHPNTEAFF,TGTGCCTGGAGGGTCAGACACCCCAACACTGAAGCTTTCTTT
TRBV10-2,-,-,TRBJ2-2,CASTSRALANTGELFF,TGCGCCAGCACCTCTAGGGCGCTCGCGAACACCGGGGAGCTGTTTTTT
TRBV11-2,TRBD1,-,TRBJ1-3,CASSIQGHTIYF,TGTGCCAGCAGCATACAGGGGCACACCATATATTTT
TRBV9,TRBD1,-,TRBJ2-3,CASSVTGQGGYTQYF,TGTGCCAGCAGCGTAACCGGACAGGGGGGGTATACGCAGTATTTT
TRBV19,TRBD1,-,TRBJ2-7,CASSMGQGGYEQYF,TGTGCCAGTAGTATGGGACAGGGAGGGTACGAGCAGTACTTC
TRBV14,-,-,TRBJ1-1,CASSQVWTEAFF,TGTGCCAGCAGCCAAGTTTGGACTGAAGCTTTCTTT
TRBV19,TRBD2,-,TRBJ2-5,CASSSGLAGGPRRETQYF,TGTGCCAGTAGTTCAGGACTAGCGGGAGGGCCTCGGCGGGAGACCCAGTACTTC
TRBV27,-,-,TRBJ2-1,CASSFWGGNEQFF,TGTGCCAGCAGTTTCTGGGGAGGCAATGAGCAGTTCTTC
TRBV7-2,-,few,TRBJ2-3,CASSLVGSSTDTQYF,TGTGCCAGCAGCTTAGTAGGTTCTAGCACAGATACGCAGTATTTT
TRBV27,TRBD2,-,TRBJ2-5,CASRGLAGRETQYF,TGTGCCAGCAGGGGACTAGCGGGACGAGAGACCCAGTACTTC
TRBV2,-,-,TRBJ2-3,CASSYFSDTQYF,TGTGCCAGCAGTTACTTTTCAGATACGCAGTATTTT
TRBV27,-,-,TRBJ1-5,CASSSGAHQPQHF,TGTGCCAGCAGTTCGGGGGCGCATCAGCCCCAGCATTTT
TRBV5-6,TRBD1,-,TRBJ2-2,CASSWDRGSGELFF,TGTGCCAGCAGCTGGGACAGGGGCTCCGGGGAGCTGTTTTTT
TRBV5-6,-,-,TRBJ1-5,CASSFRVSLSQPQHF,TGTGCCAGCAGCTTCCGGGTCTCTCTATCACAGCCCCAGCATTTT
TRBV21-1,-,-,TRBJ2-2,CASSKATVLAGAGTGELFF,TGTGCCAGCAGCAAAGCGACGGTCCTAGCGGGAGCGGGTACCGGGGAGCTGTTTTTT
TRBV5-1,TRBD2,-,TRBJ2-1,CASSQRTSGSSGSNEQFF,TGCGCCAGCAGCCAAAGGACTAGCGGGAGTTCAGGGAGCAATGAGCAGTTCTTC
TRBV5-4,-,-,TRBJ2-7,CASSLESLAPTYEQYF,TGTGCCAGCAGCTTGGAGAGTTTGGCCCCAACCTACGAGCAGTACTTC
TRBV5-4,TRBD2,-,TRBJ2-2,CASSLGPGGPGTGELFF,TGTGCCAGCAGCTTGGGGCCGGGAGGGCCGGGAACCGGGGAGCTGTTTTTT
TRBV6-1,-,once,TRBJ2-1,CASSDQGIREFF,TGTGCCAGCAGTGACCAGGGGATCAGGGAGTTCTTC
TRBV6-4,TRBD1,once,TRBJ1-5,CASSDSRNRGLHF,TGTGCCAGCAGTGACTCCAGAAACAGGGGATTACATTTT
TRBV19,-,-,TRBJ1-1,CASSGRRPATPNTEAFF,TGTGCCAGTAGTGGCAGGAGACCCGCCACCCCGAACACTGAAGCTTTCTTT
TRBV30,-,-,TRBJ1-2,CAWSQGTYGYTF,TGTGCCTGGAGTCAGGGGACCTATGGCTACACCTTC
TRBV27,TRBD1,-,TRBJ1-1,CASSYVPPGGNTEAFF,TGTGCCAGCAGTTACGTGCCACCAGGGGGGAACACTGAAGCTTTCTTT
TRBV28,-,-,TRBJ2-7,CASSVISVTTTLLPYEQYF,TGTGCCAGCAGTGTCATAAGTGTTACGACGACTTTACTCCCCTACGAGCAGTACTTC
TRBV4-1,-,-,TRBJ2-1,CASSQVVSIYNEQFF,TGCGCCAGCAGCCAAGTAGTATCTATCTACAATGAGCAGTTCTTC
TRBV19,-,once,TRBJ1-2,CASGGGYTF,TGTGCCAGTGGGGGTGGCTACACCTTC
TRBV19,-,-,TRBJ2-7,CASSIGRGNEQYF,TGTGCCAGTAGTATCGGCAGGGGAAACGAGCAGTACTTC
TRBV5-1,TRBD1,-,TRBJ1-1,CASSRDRGTNTEAFF,TGCGCCAGCAGCCGGGACAGGGGGACGAACACTGAAGCTTTCTTT
TRBV4-1,-,-,TRBJ1-1,CASSGLTGPLTEAFF,TGCGCCAGCAGCGGATTGACAGGACCCCTCACTGAAGCTTTCTTT
TRBV18,TRBD2,-,TRBJ2-1,CASSPTGTSINEQFF,TGTGCCAGCTCACCGACCGGGACTAGCATCAATGAGCAGTTCTTC
TRBV7-2,-,-,TRBJ1-1,CASSLWRVRTTEAFF,TGTGCCAGCAGCTTATGGCGGGTAAGGACCACTGAAGCTTTCTTT